A selection of T cell receptor beta chains follows, all from one sample in a study of blood T cell repertoires in COVID-19. The repertoire was sequenced with immunoSEQ multiplex PCR; TCRdb's copy has only in-frame clones and lacks some. Of hundreds of thousands of clones in the sample, around 87% are singletons; the top ten hold roughly 1.6%. Sequenced material: PBMCs or T cells enriched from blood (not recorded which). These receptors were obtained from a woman aged 45-59 years who had recovered from COVID-19. The CDR3 runs from the conserved cysteine through the conserved F or W. Each record gives: clone size, V gene, J gene, CDR3 protein. Clone size is not always given. Where it is, it says once, few, many or a class for expanded clones.

clone size: -
V gene: TRBV15
J gene: TRBJ1-2
CDR3 protein: CATSGDRAGYGYTF

clone size: -
V gene: TRBV10-2
J gene: TRBJ2-5
CDR3 protein: CASTRTGQETQYF

clone size: -
V gene: TRBV29-1
J gene: TRBJ2-3
CDR3 protein: CSVEGMTGGAQDTQYF

clone size: once
V gene: TRBV7-3
J gene: TRBJ2-1
CDR3 protein: CASSLSGRSHSYNEQFF

clone size: -
V gene: TRBV7-2
J gene: TRBJ2-1
CDR3 protein: CASSLAYWAVTAGEDEQFF

clone size: once
V gene: TRBV27
J gene: TRBJ2-3
CDR3 protein: CASSSRTGGATDTQYF

clone size: few
V gene: TRBV28
J gene: TRBJ2-3
CDR3 protein: CASSRGDGGTDTQYF

clone size: -
V gene: TRBV28
J gene: TRBJ1-4
CDR3 protein: CASKSGTGVEKLFF

clone size: -
V gene: TRBV6-5
J gene: TRBJ1-2
CDR3 protein: CASSYRTGGRDGYTF

clone size: -
V gene: TRBV7-3
J gene: TRBJ2-3
CDR3 protein: CASSLNAGTDTQYF

clone size: once
V gene: TRBV7-8
J gene: TRBJ2-3
CDR3 protein: CASLTGDTQYF

clone size: once
V gene: TRBV29-1
J gene: TRBJ1-5
CDR3 protein: CSAAGDLGQPQHF